This entry lists 3 T cell receptor beta chains sequenced from one sample in a study of blood T cell repertoires in COVID-19 (dated by TCRdb to the early 2020s). The library was obtained by the immunoSEQ multiplex PCR assay. TCRdb obtained this table from immuneACCESS and retained in-frame rearrangements with V and J assigned. These tables miss some clones; where compared with another copy, unresolved V genes account for less than half of the shortfall, and the remainder is unexplained. The sample records 350,000 or so clones, roughly nine tenths of which are singletons. Around 4% of the sample comes from the top ten. Input material: peripheral blood. These receptors were collected from a woman between 55 and 75 years old with COVID-19, enrolled during active disease.

This clone was seen once. The chain uses TRBV5-6 and TRBJ1-1; 11 nucleotides align to TRBD1. Germline V CDR1 and CDR2: SGHDT, YYEEEE. J lost 7 bases, V lost 5 bases, and 7 bases had no gene match. This CDR3 has 14 residues. CDR3 residues: CASRRGQGAYEAFF. The CDR3 bases are TGTGCCAGCAGACGTGGACAGGGGGCGTATGAAGCTTTCTTT.

The chain recombines TRBV9 with TRBJ2-1; TRBD2 aligns across 14 bases. The CDR3 is 17 amino acids. The germline gives CDR1 SGDLS, CDR2 YYNGEE. The trim removed 3 bases at V and 2 bases at J, leaving 4 bases unmatched. As DNA, the CDR3 is TGTGCCAGCAGCGCGGGGACTAGCGGGAGAACCTACAATGAGCAGTTCTTC. Protein product: CASSAGTSGRTYNEQFF.

The V call is TRBV5-1, the J call TRBJ1-6; the match to TRBD1 covers 9 bases. The V gene's germline CDR1 is SGHRS and CDR2 YFSETQ. This CDR3 contains 11 residues. The ends lost 4 bases at V and 15 bases at J; junction bases unmatched: 2. Here the CDR3 reads CASSAGQGLHF. The CDR3 nucleotides are TGCGCCAGCAGCGCGGGACAGGGCCTCCACTTT.